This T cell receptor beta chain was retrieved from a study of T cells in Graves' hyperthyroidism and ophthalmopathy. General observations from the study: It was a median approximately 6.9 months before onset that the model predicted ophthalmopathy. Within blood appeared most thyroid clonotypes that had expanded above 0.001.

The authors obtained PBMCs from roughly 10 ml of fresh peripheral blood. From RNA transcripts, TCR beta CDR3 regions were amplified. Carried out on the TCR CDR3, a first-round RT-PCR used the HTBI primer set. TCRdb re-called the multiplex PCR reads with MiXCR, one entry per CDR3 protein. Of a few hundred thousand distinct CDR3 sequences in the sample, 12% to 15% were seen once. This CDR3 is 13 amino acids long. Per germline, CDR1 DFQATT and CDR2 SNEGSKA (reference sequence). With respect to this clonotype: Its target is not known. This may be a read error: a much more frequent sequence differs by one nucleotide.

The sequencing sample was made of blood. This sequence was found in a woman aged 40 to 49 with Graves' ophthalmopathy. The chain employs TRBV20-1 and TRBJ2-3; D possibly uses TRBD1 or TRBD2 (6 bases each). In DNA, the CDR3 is TGCAGTGGGTGGGGGGCAAGCACAGATACGCATTATTTT. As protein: CSGWGASTDTHYF.